This TCR beta chain was sequenced in a study of blood T cell repertoires in COVID-19. About the research overall: The United States, Italy and Spain supplied acute and convalescent COVID-19 samples.

Trimming stripped 7 bases from V and 1 base from J, with 5 bases between. The CDR3 consists of 12 residues. Generated by immunoSEQ multiplex PCR, the TCRdb table keeps only in-frame clones and is missing some. The data show about 110,000 clones, roughly 80% seen once. The V and J genes are TRBV12-3 or TRBV12-4 and TRBJ1-5; D is undetermined. Sequences were obtained from peripheral blood. The sequence was collected from a woman aged 60 to 75 with acute or convalescent COVID-19. As DNA, the CDR3 is TGTGCCAGCACCCAGAGCAATCAGCCCCAGCATTTT. This translates into CASTQSNQPQHF.